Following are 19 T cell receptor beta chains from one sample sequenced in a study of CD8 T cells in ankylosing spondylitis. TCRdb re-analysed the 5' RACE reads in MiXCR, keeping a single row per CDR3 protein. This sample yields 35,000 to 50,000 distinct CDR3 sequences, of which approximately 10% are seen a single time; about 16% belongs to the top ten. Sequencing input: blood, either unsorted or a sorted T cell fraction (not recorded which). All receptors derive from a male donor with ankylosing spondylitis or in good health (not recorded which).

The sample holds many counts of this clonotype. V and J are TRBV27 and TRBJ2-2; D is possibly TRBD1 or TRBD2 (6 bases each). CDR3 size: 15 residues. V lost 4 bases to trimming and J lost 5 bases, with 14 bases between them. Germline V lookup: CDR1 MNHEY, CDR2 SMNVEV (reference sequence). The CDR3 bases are TGTGCCAGCAGTTCGGGGGCAGGGCATACCGGGGAGCTGTTTTTT. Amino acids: CASSSGAGHTGELFF.

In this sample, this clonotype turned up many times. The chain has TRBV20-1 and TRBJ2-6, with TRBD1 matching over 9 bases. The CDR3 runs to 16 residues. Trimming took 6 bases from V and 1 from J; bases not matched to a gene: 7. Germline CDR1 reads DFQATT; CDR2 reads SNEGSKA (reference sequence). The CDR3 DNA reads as TGCAGTGCCCGGGACAGGGTTTTGTCTGGGGCCAACGTCCTGACTTTC. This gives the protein CSARDRVLSGANVLTF.

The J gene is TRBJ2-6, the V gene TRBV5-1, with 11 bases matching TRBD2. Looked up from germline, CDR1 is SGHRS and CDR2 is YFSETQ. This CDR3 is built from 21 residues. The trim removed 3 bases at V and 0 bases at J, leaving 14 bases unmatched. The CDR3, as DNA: TGCGCCAGCAGCTCATCCGGGACTAGCGGTACAAAGAGCTCTGGGGCCAACGTCCTGACTTTC. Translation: CASSSSGTSGTKSSGANVLTF.

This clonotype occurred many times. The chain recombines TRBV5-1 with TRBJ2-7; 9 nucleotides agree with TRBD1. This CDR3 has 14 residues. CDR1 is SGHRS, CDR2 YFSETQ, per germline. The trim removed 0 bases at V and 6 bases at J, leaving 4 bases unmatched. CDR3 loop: CASSLGQGEREQYF. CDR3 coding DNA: TGCGCCAGCAGCTTGGGACAGGGGGAACGCGAGCAGTACTTC.

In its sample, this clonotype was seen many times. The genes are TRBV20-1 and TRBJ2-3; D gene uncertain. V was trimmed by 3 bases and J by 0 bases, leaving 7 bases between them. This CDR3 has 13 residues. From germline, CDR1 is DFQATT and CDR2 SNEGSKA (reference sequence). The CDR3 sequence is CSARRRSTDTQYF. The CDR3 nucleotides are TGCAGTGCTAGGCGGCGCAGCACAGATACGCAGTATTTT.

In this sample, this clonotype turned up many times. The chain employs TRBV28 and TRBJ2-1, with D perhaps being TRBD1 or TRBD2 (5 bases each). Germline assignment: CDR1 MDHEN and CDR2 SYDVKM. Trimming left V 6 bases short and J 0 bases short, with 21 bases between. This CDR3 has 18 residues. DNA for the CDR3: TGTGCCAGCAGCCGCAGCTCTGGGGGACGGAGCTCCTACAATGAGCAGTTCTTC. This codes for CASSRSSGGRSSYNEQFF.

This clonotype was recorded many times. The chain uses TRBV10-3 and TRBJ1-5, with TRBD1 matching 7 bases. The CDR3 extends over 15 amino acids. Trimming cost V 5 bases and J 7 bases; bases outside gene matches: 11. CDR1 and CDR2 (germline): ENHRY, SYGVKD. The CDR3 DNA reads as TGTGCCATCAGTACCTCGGGACAGCCATCCCAGCCCCAGCATTTT. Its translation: CAISTSGQPSQPQHF.

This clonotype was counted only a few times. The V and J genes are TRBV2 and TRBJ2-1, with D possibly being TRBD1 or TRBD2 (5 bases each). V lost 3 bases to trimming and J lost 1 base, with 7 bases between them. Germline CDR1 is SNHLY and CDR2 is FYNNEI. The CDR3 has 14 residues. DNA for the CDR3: TGTGCCAGCAGTGAGGGACCTTCCTACAATGAGCAGTTCTTC. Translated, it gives CASSEGPSYNEQFF.

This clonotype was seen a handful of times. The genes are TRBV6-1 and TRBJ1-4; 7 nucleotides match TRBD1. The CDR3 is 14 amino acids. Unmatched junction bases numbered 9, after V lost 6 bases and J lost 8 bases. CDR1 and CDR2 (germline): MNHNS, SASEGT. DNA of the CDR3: TGTGCCAGCAGCTCGACAGGGCTTGGCGAAAAACTGTTTTTT. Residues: CASSSTGLGEKLFF.

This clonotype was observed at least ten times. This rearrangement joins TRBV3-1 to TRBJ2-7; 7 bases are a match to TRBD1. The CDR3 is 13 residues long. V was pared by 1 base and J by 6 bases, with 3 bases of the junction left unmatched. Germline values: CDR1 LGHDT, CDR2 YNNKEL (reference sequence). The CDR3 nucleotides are TGTGCCAGCAGCCAAGCGAACAGGGGCGAGCAGTACTTC. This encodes CASSQANRGEQYF.

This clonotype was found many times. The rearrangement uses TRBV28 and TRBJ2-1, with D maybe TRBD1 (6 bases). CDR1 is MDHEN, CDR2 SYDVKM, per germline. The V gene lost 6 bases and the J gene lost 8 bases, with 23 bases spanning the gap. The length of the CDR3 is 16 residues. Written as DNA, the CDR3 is TGTGCCAGCAGACCCCACGGGACACCCACGTTCGATGAGCAGTTCTTC. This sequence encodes CASRPHGTPTFDEQFF.

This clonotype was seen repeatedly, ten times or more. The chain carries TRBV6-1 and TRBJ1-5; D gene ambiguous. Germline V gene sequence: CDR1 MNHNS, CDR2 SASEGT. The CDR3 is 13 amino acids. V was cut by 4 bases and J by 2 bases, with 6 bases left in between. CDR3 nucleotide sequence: TGTGCCAGCAGTGCGGACGGCAATCAGCCCCAGCATTTT. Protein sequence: CASSADGNQPQHF.

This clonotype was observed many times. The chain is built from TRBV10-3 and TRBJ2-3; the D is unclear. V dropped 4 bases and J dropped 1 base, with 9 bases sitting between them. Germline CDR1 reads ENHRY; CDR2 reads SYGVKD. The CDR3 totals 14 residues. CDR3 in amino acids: CAISGFSGTDTQYF. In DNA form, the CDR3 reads TGTGCCATCAGTGGTTTCAGCGGCACAGATACGCAGTATTTT.

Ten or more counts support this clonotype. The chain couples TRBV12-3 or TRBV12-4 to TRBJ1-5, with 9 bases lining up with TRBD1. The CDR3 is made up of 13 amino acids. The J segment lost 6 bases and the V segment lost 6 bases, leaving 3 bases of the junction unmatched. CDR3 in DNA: TGTGCCAGCAGCGGACAGGGGACTCAGCCCCAGCATTTT. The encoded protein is CASSGQGTQPQHF.

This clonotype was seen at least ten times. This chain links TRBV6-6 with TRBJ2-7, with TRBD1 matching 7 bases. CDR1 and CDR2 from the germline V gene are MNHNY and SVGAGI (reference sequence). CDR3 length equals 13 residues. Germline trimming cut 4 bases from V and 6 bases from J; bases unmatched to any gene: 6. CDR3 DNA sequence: TGTGCCAGCAGTTCGACAGGGCCCGGCGAGCAGTACTTC. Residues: CASSSTGPGEQYF.

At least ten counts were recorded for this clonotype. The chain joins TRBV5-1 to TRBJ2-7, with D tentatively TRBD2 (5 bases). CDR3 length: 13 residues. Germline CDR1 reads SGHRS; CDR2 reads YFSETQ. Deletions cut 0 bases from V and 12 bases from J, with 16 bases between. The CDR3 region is CASSLELGGLPYF. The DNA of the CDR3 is TGCGCCAGCAGCTTGGAGTTAGGCGGGCTGCCGTACTTC.

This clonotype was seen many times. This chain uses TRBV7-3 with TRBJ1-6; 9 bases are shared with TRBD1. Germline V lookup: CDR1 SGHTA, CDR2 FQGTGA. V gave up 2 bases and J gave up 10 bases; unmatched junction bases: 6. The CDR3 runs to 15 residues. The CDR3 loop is CASSLGTGKGSPLHF. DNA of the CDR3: TGTGCCAGCAGCTTAGGGACAGGGAAGGGGTCACCCCTCCACTTT.

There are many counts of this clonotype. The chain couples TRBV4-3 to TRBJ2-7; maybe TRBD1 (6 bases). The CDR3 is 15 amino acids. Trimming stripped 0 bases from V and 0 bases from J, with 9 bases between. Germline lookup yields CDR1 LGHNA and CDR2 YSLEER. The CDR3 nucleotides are TGCGCCAGCAGCCAAGAAGGCAGGGGCTCCTACGAGCAGTACTTC. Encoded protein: CASSQEGRGSYEQYF.

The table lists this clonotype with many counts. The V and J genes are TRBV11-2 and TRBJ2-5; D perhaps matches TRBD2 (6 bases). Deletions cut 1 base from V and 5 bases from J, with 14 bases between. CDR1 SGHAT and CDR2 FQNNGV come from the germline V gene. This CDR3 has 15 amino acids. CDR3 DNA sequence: TGTGCCAGCAGCTTAGTAGCGGTGGTTACGGAGACCCAGTACTTC. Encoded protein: CASSLVAVVTETQYF. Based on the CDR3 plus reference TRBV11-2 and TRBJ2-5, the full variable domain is EAGVAQSPRYKIIEKRQSVAFWCNPISGHATLYWYQQILGQGPKLLIQFQNNGVVDDSQLPKDRFSAERLKGVDSTLKIQPAKLEDSAVYLCASSLVAVVTETQYFGPGTRLLVL.